This TCR beta chain was identified during a study of blood T cell repertoires in COVID-19. The overall study: COVID-19 samples from acute and convalescent phases originated in the United States, Italy and Spain. The cDNA or gDNA used as material had been derived from T cells, B-cell-depleted T cells, or PBMCs.

This CDR3 contains 15 residues. V dropped 4 bases and J dropped 1; count of bases not matched to a gene: 7. Germline V gene lookup returns CDR1 SGHNT and CDR2 YYREEE (reference sequence). Authors' analysis steps: Reference gene primer amplification gave nucleated cell count estimates. This table comes from immunoSEQ multiplex PCR, and its TCRdb copy is limited to in-frame clones, with some not included. V, J and clone size reflect that table, while D and trimming were determined from the DNA. The sample contains roughly 97,000 clones, roughly 72% of which appear only once. This TCR derives from a man between 65 and 85 years old with acute or convalescent COVID-19. Sequenced: peripheral blood. The chain joins TRBV5-4 to TRBJ1-1; 7 bases match TRBD1. For the CDR3, the DNA is TGTGCCAGCAGCCCCGGACAGGACCAGAACACTGAAGCTTTCTTT. Translation gives CASSPGQDQNTEAFF.